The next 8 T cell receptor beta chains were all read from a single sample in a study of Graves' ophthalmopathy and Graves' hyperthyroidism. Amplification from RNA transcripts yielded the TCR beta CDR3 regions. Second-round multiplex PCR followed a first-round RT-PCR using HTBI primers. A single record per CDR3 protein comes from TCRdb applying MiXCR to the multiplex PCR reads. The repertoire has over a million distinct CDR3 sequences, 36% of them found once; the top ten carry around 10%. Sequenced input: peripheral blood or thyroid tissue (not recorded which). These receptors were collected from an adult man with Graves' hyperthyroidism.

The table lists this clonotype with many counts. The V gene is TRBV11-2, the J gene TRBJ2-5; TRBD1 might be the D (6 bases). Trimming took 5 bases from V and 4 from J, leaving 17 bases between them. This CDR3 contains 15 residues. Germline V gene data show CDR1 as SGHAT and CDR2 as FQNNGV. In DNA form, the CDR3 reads TGTGCCAGCAGCCCGGTTGGGGGCTGGAGAGAGACCCAGTACTTC. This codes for CASSPVGGWRETQYF.

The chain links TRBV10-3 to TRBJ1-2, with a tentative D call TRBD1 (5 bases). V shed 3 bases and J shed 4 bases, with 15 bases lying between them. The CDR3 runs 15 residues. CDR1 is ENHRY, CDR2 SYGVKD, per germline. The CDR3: CAISEIDRSSYGYTF. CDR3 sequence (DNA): TGTGCCATCAGTGAAATCGACAGATCCTCCTATGGCTACACCTTC.

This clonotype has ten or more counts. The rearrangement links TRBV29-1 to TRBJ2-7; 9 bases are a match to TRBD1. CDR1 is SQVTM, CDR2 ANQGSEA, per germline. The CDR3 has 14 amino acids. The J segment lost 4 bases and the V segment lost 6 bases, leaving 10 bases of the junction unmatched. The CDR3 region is CSVPRLDRGYEQYF. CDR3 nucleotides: TGCAGCGTCCCCCGCCTGGACAGGGGTTACGAGCAGTACTTC.

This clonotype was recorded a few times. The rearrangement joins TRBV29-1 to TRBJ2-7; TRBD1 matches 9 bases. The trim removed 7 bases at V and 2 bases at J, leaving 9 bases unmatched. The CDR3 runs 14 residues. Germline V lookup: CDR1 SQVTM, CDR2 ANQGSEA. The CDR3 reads CSASGQGSPYEQYF. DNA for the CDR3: TGCAGCGCCTCAGGACAGGGGAGCCCCTACGAGCAGTACTTC.

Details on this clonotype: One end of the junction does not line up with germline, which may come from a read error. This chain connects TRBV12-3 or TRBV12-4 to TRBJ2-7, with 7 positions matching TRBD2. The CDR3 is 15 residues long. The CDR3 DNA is TGTGCCAGCAGCTTAGGTGCGCGGGGGTCCTACGAGCAGTACTTC. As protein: CASSLGARGSYEQYF.

The CDR3 DNA is TGTGCCAGCAGCTTAGCAAAAACCTACGAGCAGTACTTC. Amino acids: CASSLAKTYEQYF. V and J are TRBV7-2 and TRBJ2-7; D call uncertain. V gave up 0 bases and J gave up 2 bases, with 5 bases separating them. The germline CDR1 and CDR2 sequences are SGHTA and FQGNSA. The CDR3 extends over 13 amino acids.

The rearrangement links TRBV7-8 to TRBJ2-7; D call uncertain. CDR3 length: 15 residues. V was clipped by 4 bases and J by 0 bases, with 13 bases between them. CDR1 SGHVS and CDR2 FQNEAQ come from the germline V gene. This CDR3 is CASSSGSPSSYEQYF. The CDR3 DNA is TGTGCCAGCAGCTCGGGCTCCCCGAGCTCCTACGAGCAGTACTTC.

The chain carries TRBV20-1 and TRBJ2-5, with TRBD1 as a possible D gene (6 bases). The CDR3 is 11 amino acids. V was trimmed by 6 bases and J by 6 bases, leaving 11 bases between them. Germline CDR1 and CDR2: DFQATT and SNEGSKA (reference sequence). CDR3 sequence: CSAETGKTQYF. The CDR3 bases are TGCAGTGCCGAGACAGGAAAGACCCAGTACTTC.